The sequence of this TCR beta chain was determined in a study of cytomegalovirus exposure and HLA in healthy donors (dated by TCRdb to about 2017). For context, the study as a whole: An earlier analysis of several hundred of the donors reported 276 Gb of sequence data and around 100 million unique TCR beta sequences obtained from some 170 million T cells. About five DR-DQ haplotypes were handled as single units for association and clustering, since linkage in the cohort was strong. All discovery cohort repertoires had been generated on a single sequencing platform. Of the 300 to 450 genotyped donors, roughly 85% fell in the genetic ancestry cluster associated with self-reported Caucasian donors. Along with the approximately 620-subject first cohort, a separate validation cohort of over a hundred different subjects was used. HLA typing included class I and class II loci at four-digit resolution. A later genetic analysis used genome-wide SNP genotypes for 398 of the 666 donors, treating that subset as a discovery cohort. Among some 410 genotyped donors of the cohort, an average of about 240,000 unique TCR beta nucleotide sequences were sequenced per donor, 15% to 20% of them non-productive. A later analysis re-analyzed previously published TCR beta repertoires from 650 to 800 donors and added high-resolution HLA genotyping to study TCR occurrence patterns. To predict cytomegalovirus infection status, the study brought together high-throughput TCR immunosequencing, statistical association of individual TCRs with disease status, and machine learning. Roughly 300 gigabases of sequencing data and approximately 84 million unique TCR sequences were included in an early release covering 550 to 650 HLA-typed donors. In the later analysis, no new phenotypic data were used to find candidate immune exposures; instead, reliance was placed on TCR beta sequences and their occurrence across donors. In an earlier analysis of 500 to 650 of the donors, high-throughput TCR beta sequencing was used to judge whether each TCR beta V gene segment behaved as functional or pseudogenic. The study aimed to test whether signatures of past pathogen exposure could be identified by cataloging public T cell receptors. Donor age, sex, ethnicity and CMV serostatus were compiled alongside the repertoire data. Using immunosequencing, the study profiled T cell repertoires from 640 or so subjects and related those repertoires to cytomegalovirus serostatus. The number of typed donors differed by locus: roughly 620-640 for A, B, C, DRB1 and DQB1; 500 to 550 for DQA1; 606 for DPA1; and 400 to 480 for DPB1. The research as a whole found: A later analysis found that HLA-associated TCR beta chains were more clonally expanded and had lower generation probabilities than equally common non-associated chains. Because counts were too low, about 18 rarely observed V segments, including chromosome 9 orphons, were excluded from the earlier analysis of 500 to 700 of the donors. At a false discovery rate of 0.05, a later analysis linked approximately 18,000 TCR beta sequences to specific HLA alleles. A later genetic analysis reported fewer N-insertions in productive TCRs among donors in an Asian-associated ancestry cluster than the roughly 690-donor mean. While some public TCRs were present in many individuals, most TCR sequences turned up only very rarely across donors. In both the original and validation cohorts, the classifier was reported to diagnose cytomegalovirus status with high specificity and sensitivity. When HLA alleles, especially DR and DQ, strongly co-occurred, attributing TCR associations to individual alleles was difficult. Three of the identified cytomegalovirus-associated TCR beta chains were confirmed in vitro to be specific for cytomegalovirus antigens. CMV serostatus was the only immune exposure information available for the cohort. Most CMV-associated TCR beta chains appeared to be HLA-restricted in a later analysis, and the HLA associations seemed to be driven largely by CMV exposure. The authors suggested that the approach could potentially be generalized to other disease states and immunological phenotypes. Only TCR beta chains were sequenced in this cohort, and the absence of alpha or paired-chain data limited detectable features. V-gene and J-gene trimming of TCR beta chains was associated with a missense DCLRE1C variant in a later genetic analysis, and the association was replicated in an independent cohort. In a later analysis, TCR association rates were found to vary across HLA loci, with the most associated TCRs seen for DRB1 alleles and the fewest for HLA-C alleles. Some IMGT-functional V segments, including TRBV6-2 and TRBV6-3, could not be distinguished by the 87-base-pair reads and were therefore excluded. Because some donors lacked HLA typing at each locus, the association tests relied only on the typed subset. Roughly uniform sequencing depth across donors was assumed in presence/absence analyses, although this assumption may not hold. Correlated functional status among segregating V segments might reflect linkage disequilibrium, but an unknown experimental factor could not be ruled out. A total of around 150 TCR beta chains were listed by the study as associated with cytomegalovirus. In an earlier analysis of about 550 of the donors, most TCR beta V segments were observed in productive rearrangements about 90% or about 30% of the time, broadly matching IMGT annotations. A group of highly shared sequence variants was considered likely to be a technical artifact of the sequencing pipeline. A later analysis reported that several top co-occurrence clusters appeared linked to parvovirus B19, influenza, CMV and Epstein-Barr virus. A further reported finding was that TCR beta sequences accurately predicted the HLA-A and HLA-B alleles for most subjects in the first cohort.

Receptor libraries were prepared by the immunoSEQ multiplex PCR assay. For the multiplex PCR, a mixture combining 60 forward primers for TCR Vbeta segments and 13 reverse primers for TCR Jbeta segments was used. The CDR3 region of rearranged TCR beta genes was amplified from genomic DNA with a multiplex PCR assay. On the Illumina HiSeq System, the amplified TCR beta libraries were sequenced as 87-base-pair reads. The published analysis was carried out like this. In a later analysis, roughly 80 million unique TCR beta chains were counted across the roughly 670 repertoires, and roughly 9.9 million of these chains were shared by at least two donors. A nearest-neighbor algorithm error-corrected the raw reads and collapsed the reads into unique sequences, merging closely related sequences to remove PCR and sequencing errors. Alignment of CDR3 sequences to IMGT reference sequences was used to assign V, D and J gene segments. For a sequence to be retained, a match of at least six nucleotides was required to both a V gene segment and a J gene segment. A rearrangement was called productive if the CDR3 had no stop codons and remained in frame with V and J, and every other rearrangement was called non-productive. Following IMGT convention, CDR3 was defined as the stretch from the second conserved V-encoded cysteine to the conserved J-encoded phenylalanine. Sequences without an unambiguous match to a single V gene segment were excluded from the earlier analysis of approximately 600 of the donors. An earlier analysis of almost 600 of the donors classified V segments as functional when productive rearrangements were above 56.7% and as segregating when the standard deviation between donors was above 5%. A statistical classification framework was built for diagnosing cytomegalovirus status from the catalog of TCR beta chain sequences. In a later analysis, V and J genes were assigned by comparing TCR nucleotide sequences against IMGT/GENE-DB human TR gene sequences. Using the TCRdist pipeline, a later analysis assigned CDR3 sequences along with most-parsimonious VDJ recombination scenarios. A later analysis defined each TCR beta chain by its CDR3 amino acid sequence plus V-gene family, and excluded reads lacking a unique V-gene family. To address suspected cross-contamination and a sequencing artifact, a later analysis removed 592 highly shared, low-generation-probability nucleotide sequences. In a later analysis, a clonal expansion index was calculated for each public chain from normalized within-repertoire ranks of inferred template counts. In a later analysis, generation probabilities were computed using a VDJ recombination model fitted to out-of-frame rearrangements, and the results were checked against IGoR. Hypergeometric tests were used in a later analysis to score TCR-TCR, TCR-HLA and TCR-CMV co-occurrence, with a repertoire-size bias correction applied to the TCR pairs. False discovery rates were estimated in a later analysis by permuting HLA or CMV assignments 20 times. In a later analysis, co-occurring TCRs were grouped using DBSCAN, with TCRdist sequence similarity added in when clustering inside HLA-allele-positive subsets. Repertoires with fewer than 30,000 or more than 120,000 public chains were left out of co-occurrence clustering, as were roughly five repertoires with anomalous nucleotide sharing. Here the immuneACCESS table is served through TCRdb, limited to in-frame sequences with V and J called. Missing clones are a known gap in these copies; in checked studies unresolved V genes cover under half, and the rest lacks a known reason. The V and J calls and clone size were taken over from that table, and D and trimming were inferred from the DNA. This sample comprises some 150,000 clones, 79% of them detected only once. Less than 2.5% of the sample goes to the ten largest clones.

This clone was seen a few times. Its antigen is unknown. Nothing much larger sits one base from this clone, and base qualities are not available. From cysteine to phenylalanine, the CDR3 is 16 amino acids long. The read is trimmed to its CDR3 DNA, 48 bases read in frame from base 1. V is clipped by 2 bases and J by 0 bases, and the sequence between their germline boundaries is 12 bases long. Based on the germline V gene, the CDR1 and CDR2 sequences are SGHTA and FQGNSA. In total, 630 or so healthy bone marrow donors made up the cohort. Cohort members were all nominally healthy when sampled, although unrecorded immune exposures were likely present. The donor was CMV seronegative and belonged to the group of roughly 330 seronegative cohort members. Each donor provided a peripheral blood sample, and peripheral blood mononuclear cells were used for TCR beta sequencing. Genomic DNA was extracted from the blood cell samples with the Qiagen DNeasy Blood Extraction Kit.

The source is a woman in her fifties or sixties in good health and CMV-seronegative. The specimen sequenced was PBMCs. Here the chain combines TRBV7-2 and TRBJ2-3; TRBD2 is possibly the D segment (6 matching bases). The DNA is as follows: TGTGCCAGCAGCTTATTGGGGGGAGATAGCACAGATACGCAGTATTTT. It is translated as CASSLLGGDSTDTQYF.